This T cell receptor (beta chain) emerged from a study of T cell repertoires in cytomegalovirus infection. Study-wide findings and caveats: Ex vivo, HLA-C-restricted CMV-specific TCR beta clonotypes prevailed over the rest of the response.

In germline, CDR1 is DFQATT, CDR2 SNEGSKA (reference sequence). V was pared by 7 bases and J by 7 bases, with 18 bases of the junction left unmatched. The CDR3 consists of 15 residues. TCRdb called the reads again in MiXCR, with one record for every CDR3 protein. The repertoire holds approximately 180,000 distinct CDR3 sequences, with roughly 9% as singletons. This clonotype was recorded at least ten times. Its antigen is unknown. This receptor was obtained from a human donor in good health (CMV status not recorded). Some clones in this sample may be carry-over from other donors' samples. What was sequenced was PBMCs. This sequence joins TRBV20-1 and TRBJ2-7; 8 bases fit TRBD1. The CDR3 reads CSGQTRDRRKGEQYF. The DNA of the CDR3 is TGCAGTGGCCAGACCCGGGACAGGAGGAAAGGGGAGCAGTACTTC.